The 7 T cell receptor beta chains below come from one sample, sequenced in a study of blood T cell repertoires in COVID-19. Repertoires were generated with immunoSEQ multiplex PCR, while TCRdb's copy carries only in-frame clones and drops some. Of some 150,000 clones in the sample, roughly nine tenths are singletons; the top ten hold around 0.55%. Input material: peripheral blood. The receptors here all came from a man in his forties or fifties with acute or convalescent COVID-19.

The rearrangement links TRBV7-8 to TRBJ2-4; TRBD1 might be the D (5 bases). The V gene lost 4 bases and the J gene lost 9 bases, with 16 bases spanning the gap. Germline V gene lookup returns CDR1 SGHVS and CDR2 FQNEAQ. This CDR3 is built from 14 residues. The CDR3 protein is CASSSDNTQGIQYF. CDR3 bases: TGTGCCAGCAGCTCAGACAATACCCAGGGCATTCAGTACTTC.

The chain has TRBV18 and TRBJ2-7; TRBD1 aligns across 7 bases. The CDR3 runs 15 residues. CDR1 is KGHSH and CDR2 is LQKENI in the germline V gene. The J segment lost 4 bases and the V segment lost 3 bases, leaving 9 bases of the junction unmatched. CDR3 residues: CASSPGQVSGYEQYF. CDR3 nucleotide sequence: TGTGCCAGCTCACCCGGACAGGTATCGGGTTACGAGCAGTACTTC.

V is TRBV11-1 and J is TRBJ2-1; TRBD1 aligns across 7 bases. The CDR3 is made up of 15 amino acids. CDR1 SGHAT and CDR2 FQDESV come from the germline V gene (reference sequence). Trimming removed 6 bases from V and 1 base from J; junction bases left unmatched: 6. For the CDR3, the DNA is TGTGCCAGCAGTCGAGGGGGCGCGTCCTACAATGAGCAGTTCTTC. Its protein product is CASSRGGASYNEQFF.

This clone was detected once. This chain uses TRBV19 with TRBJ1-4; possible D gene TRBD1, 6 bases. CDR1 LNHDA and CDR2 SQIVND come from the germline V gene (reference sequence). This CDR3 spans 14 amino acids. Trimming pared 6 bases from V and 8 bases from J, leaving 16 bases between. This CDR3 reads CASRIRGAGEKLFF. CDR3 sequence (DNA): TGTGCCAGTAGAATCCGGGGGGCCGGAGAAAAACTGTTTTTT. Full variable domain (remainder filled in from reference TRBV19 and TRBJ1-4): DGGITQSPKYLFRKEGQNVTLSCEQNLNHDAMYWYRQDPGQGLRLIYYSQIVNDFQKGDIAEGYSVSREKKESFPLTVTSAQKNPTAFYLCASRIRGAGEKLFFGSGTQLSVL.

The chain couples TRBV7-2 to TRBJ1-5, with 7 bases lining up with TRBD1. The CDR3 loop spans 17 amino acids. The germline CDR1 and CDR2 sequences are SGHTA and FQGNSA. Unmatched junction bases numbered 11, after V lost 5 bases and J lost 1 base. As DNA, the CDR3 is TGTGCCAGCAGCCTCACCCCCGGACAGGTCAGCAATCAGCCCCAGCATTTT. Translated, it gives CASSLTPGQVSNQPQHF.

The chain uses TRBV28 and TRBJ2-1; 7 bases map to TRBD2. V lost 5 bases to trimming and J lost 13 bases; unmatched junction nucleotides: 5. Per germline, CDR1 MDHEN and CDR2 SYDVKM. There are 11 residues in the CDR3. CDR3 residues: CASSQPGGQFF. The CDR3 DNA is TGTGCCAGCAGTCAACCGGGGGGTCAGTTCTTC.

This chain uses TRBV18 with TRBJ2-3; TRBD2 matches 8 bases. The CDR3 is made up of 14 amino acids. The V gene end was trimmed by 4 bases and the J gene end by 4 bases; junction bases not matched to a gene: 4. The germline V gene encodes CDR1 KGHSH and CDR2 LQKENI. Here the CDR3 DNA reads TGTGCCAGCTCACTGGGGACTAGATCAGATACGCAGTATTTT. Encoded protein: CASSLGTRSDTQYF.